This TCR beta chain was recorded in a study of CD8+ T cells in alopecia areata. On this clone itself: Its antigen is as yet unknown. In the same sample, other DNA sequences code for this CDR3.

Extraction and reverse transcription of RNA yielded cDNA as the sequencing template. The protocol was immunoSEQ multiplex PCR, while the TCRdb copy is restricted to in-frame clones and leaves out a portion. The sample includes 150,000 or so clones, over 45% of them seen just once. Study-level results: Sequencing of scalp tissue also captures the resident alphabeta T cells of normal skin.

Sequencing was performed on CD4+ T cells sorted from blood. This clonotype originated in a human donor with alopecia areata.

The CDR3 coding sequence is TGTGCCAGCAGCGTTAGTGGGAGCTCCTACAATGAGCAGTTCTTC. Encoded protein: CASSVSGSSYNEQFF. The rearrangement joins TRBV9 to TRBJ2-1; possibly TRBD2 for D (5 bases). Germline V lookup: CDR1 SGDLS, CDR2 YYNGEE. Trimming pared 2 bases from V and 0 bases from J, leaving 9 bases between. This CDR3 has 15 amino acids.